These T cell receptor beta chains were read from a single sample in a study of blood T cells in healthy people across ages. TCRdb re-analysed the 5' RACE reads in MiXCR, keeping a single row per CDR3 protein. Among 1.8 million or so distinct CDR3 sequences listed, about two fifths were seen once. The sequencing sample was made of blood. Every receptor here comes from a human donor in good health. CDR3s include the opening cysteine and the closing phenylalanine or tryptophan. A D gene is named only where the DNA matches it firmly.

>-|TRBV2|TRBJ2-3
CASAARRGSTDTQYF
>-|TRBV27|-
CASARGAFAHEQYF
>TRBD1|TRBV29-1|TRBJ2-2
CSVWTGDNGGELFF
>-|TRBV6-2/TRBV6-3|TRBJ1-2
CASTWASRTLYGYTF
>-|TRBV20-1|TRBJ1-2
CSASTRVWRGYTF
>-|TRBV28|TRBJ2-6
CASSLWAVRSGANVLTF
>-|TRBV4-3|TRBJ2-6
CTSSQDLFRGTNVQTF
>-|TRBV7-2|TRBJ1-5
CASSYIGTEGNQPQHF
>-|TRBV7-9|TRBJ1-6
CASSPRQDSPLHF
>-|TRBV5-6|TRBJ2-7
CASSSRWVGKQYF
>-|TRBV5-1|TRBJ2-7
CASSLWGGDYEQYF
>TRBD2|TRBV20-1|TRBJ2-3
CSAQRGGVTDTQYF
>TRBD1|TRBV7-3|TRBJ2-5
CASSLGLRTGAQYF
>-|TRBV21-1|TRBJ2-3
CASRPGLGTDTQYF
>-|TRBV20-1|TRBJ1-5
CSARDRFGQPQHF
>-|TRBV12-5|TRBJ2-1
CASAPWSLLVNNEQFF
>TRBD2|TRBV7-2|-
CASSRSGGAGYEQYF
>-|TRBV7-9|TRBJ2-1
CASSLQSLEQFF
>TRBD1|TRBV20-1|TRBJ1-5
CSADLSGTGHNQPQHF
>-|TRBV5-6|TRBJ2-1
CASSLSMRPSYNEQFF
>-|TRBV29-1|TRBJ2-3
CSAQHITGYVESSTDTQYF
>-|TRBV4-2|TRBJ1-2
CASSQDHTVGGYTF
>TRBD1|TRBV6-1|TRBJ1-2
CASSVREDRGHQGNYGYTF
>-|TRBV28|TRBJ1-1
CASSFGIPEAFF
>TRBD2|TRBV24-1|TRBJ2-2
CATSTRDYTTGELFF
>-|TRBV9|TRBJ1-2
CASSVDRGGGGSYGYTF
>-|TRBV11-2|TRBJ2-5
CASSLAAAQETQYF
>-|TRBV7-2|-
CASSLEARKAYEQYF
>TRBD1|TRBV4-3|TRBJ1-4
CASSQGQGDGMEKLFF
>-|TRBV29-1|TRBJ1-2
CSVEDVGAAGDYGYTF
>-|TRBV12-3/TRBV12-4|TRBJ2-1
CASSPVGRREFF
>-|TRBV6-5|TRBJ1-2
CASSPSSIGYGYTF
>-|TRBV28|TRBJ2-7
CASSFGVQGGNYEQYF
>-|TRBV6-2/TRBV6-3|TRBJ2-5
CASSYFLGSGETQYF
>TRBD1|TRBV28|TRBJ2-3
CASSSHRGLPSDTQYF
>-|TRBV20-1|TRBJ2-5
CSASTGFETQYF
>-|TRBV7-2|TRBJ2-7
CASREPGVTSHEQYF
>TRBD1|TRBV18|TRBJ2-5
CASSPRTGGMAETQYF
>-|TRBV12-3/TRBV12-4|TRBJ2-1
CASSLMASNNEQFF
>TRBD1|TRBV4-1|TRBJ1-2
CASSQEDREYYGYTF
>-|TRBV5-1|TRBJ1-1
CACSFWGNTEAFF
>-|TRBV6-5|TRBJ2-7
CASSRRQTYEQYF
>-|TRBV7-9|TRBJ2-3
CASNRGLADTQYF
>TRBD2|TRBV7-8|TRBJ2-2
CASSSPAGAWKGPGELFF
>-|TRBV7-2|TRBJ1-2
CASSTHGGTAGYTF
>-|TRBV4-3|TRBJ1-4
CASSQDTRGLEKLFF